The count of the clone carrying this T cell receptor (beta chain) is one. This entry comes from a study of blood T cell repertoires in COVID-19. Overall study: Sources were T cells, B-cell-depleted T cells, or PBMCs; the material itself was cDNA or gDNA.

In the original analysis: Amplification from reference gene primers served as the basis for estimated nucleated cell counts. TCRdb's table, derived via immunoSEQ multiplex PCR, lists solely in-frame clones and lacks some. That table supplies the V and J calls and clone size; D and trimming were determined from the DNA. The repertoire holds 75,000 to 90,000 clones, with approximately 86% as singletons. CDR3 length equals 16 residues. Per germline, CDR1 MGHDK and CDR2 SYGVNS. After removal of 2 bases from V and 2 bases from J, the junction contained 5 bases not matched to a gene. What was sequenced was peripheral blood. The TCR sequence derives from an elderly man with active or convalescent COVID-19. This sequence joins TRBV25-1 and TRBJ2-2, with TRBD2 identical over 7 bases. This chain's CDR3 is CASSEEKGLNTGELFF. Here the CDR3 DNA reads TGTGCCAGCAGTGAAGAGAAGGGACTAAACACCGGGGAGCTGTTTTTT.